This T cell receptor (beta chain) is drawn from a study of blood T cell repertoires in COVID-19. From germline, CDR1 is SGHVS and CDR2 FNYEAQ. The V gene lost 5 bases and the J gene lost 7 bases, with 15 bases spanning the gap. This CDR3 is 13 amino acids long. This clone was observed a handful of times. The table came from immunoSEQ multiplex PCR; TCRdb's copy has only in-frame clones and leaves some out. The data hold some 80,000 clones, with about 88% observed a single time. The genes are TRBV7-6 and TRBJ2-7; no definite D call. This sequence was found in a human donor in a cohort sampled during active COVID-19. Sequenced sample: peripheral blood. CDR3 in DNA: TGTGCCAGCAGCCCAAACACACTGAGGGAGCAGTACTTC. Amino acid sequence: CASSPNTLREQYF.